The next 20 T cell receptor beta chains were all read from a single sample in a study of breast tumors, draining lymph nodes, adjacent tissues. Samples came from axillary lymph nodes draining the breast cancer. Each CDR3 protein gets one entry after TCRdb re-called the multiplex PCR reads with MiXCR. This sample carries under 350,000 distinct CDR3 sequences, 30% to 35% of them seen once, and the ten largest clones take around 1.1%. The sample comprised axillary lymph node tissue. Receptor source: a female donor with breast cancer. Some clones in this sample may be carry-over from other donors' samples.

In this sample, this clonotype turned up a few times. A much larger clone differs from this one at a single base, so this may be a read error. The CDR3 loop is CSARPAGLQGTQYF. CDR3 DNA: TGCAGTGCTAGGCCAGCCGGGCTCCAAGGGACCCAGTACTTC. J is TRBJ2-5 and V is TRBV20-1; D gene unclear. The CDR3 runs to 14 residues. The germline V gene encodes CDR1 DFQATT and CDR2 SNEGSKA (reference sequence).

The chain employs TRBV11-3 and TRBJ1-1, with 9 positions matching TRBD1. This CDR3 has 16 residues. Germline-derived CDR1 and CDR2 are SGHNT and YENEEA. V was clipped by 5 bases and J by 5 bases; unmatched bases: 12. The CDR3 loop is CASSPWDREDGTEAFF. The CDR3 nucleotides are TGTGCCAGCAGCCCGTGGGACAGGGAGGATGGAACTGAAGCTTTCTTT.

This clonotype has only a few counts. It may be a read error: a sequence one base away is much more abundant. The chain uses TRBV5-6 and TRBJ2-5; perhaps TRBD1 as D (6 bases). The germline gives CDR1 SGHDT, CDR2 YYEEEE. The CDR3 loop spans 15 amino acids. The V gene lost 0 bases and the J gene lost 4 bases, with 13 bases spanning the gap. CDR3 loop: CASSLGDTGRETQYF. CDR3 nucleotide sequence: TGTGCCAGCAGCTTGGGGGACACGGGTAGAGAGACCCAGTACTTC.

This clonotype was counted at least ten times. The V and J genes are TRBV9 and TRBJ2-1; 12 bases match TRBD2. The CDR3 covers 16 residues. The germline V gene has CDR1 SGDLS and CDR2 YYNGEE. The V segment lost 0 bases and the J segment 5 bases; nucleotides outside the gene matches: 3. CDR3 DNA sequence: TGTGCCAGCAGCGTAGCTGGACTAGCGGGGCACAATGAGCAGTTCTTC. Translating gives CASSVAGLAGHNEQFF. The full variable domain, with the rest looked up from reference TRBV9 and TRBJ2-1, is DSGVTQTPKHLITATGQRVTLRCSPRSGDLSVYWYQQSLDQGLQFLIQYYNGEERAKGNILERFSAQQFPDLHSELNLSSLELGDSALYFCASSVAGLAGHNEQFFGPGTRLTVL.

The CDR3 sequence is CAWSSSGGYNEQFF. DNA of the CDR3: TGTGCCTGGAGTTCTAGCGGAGGGTACAATGAGCAGTTCTTC. The chain links TRBV30 to TRBJ2-1, with 7 positions matching TRBD2. This CDR3 contains 14 residues. Trimming cost V 2 bases and J 4 bases; bases outside gene matches: 5. CDR1 is GTSNPN, CDR2 SVGIG, per germline (reference sequence).

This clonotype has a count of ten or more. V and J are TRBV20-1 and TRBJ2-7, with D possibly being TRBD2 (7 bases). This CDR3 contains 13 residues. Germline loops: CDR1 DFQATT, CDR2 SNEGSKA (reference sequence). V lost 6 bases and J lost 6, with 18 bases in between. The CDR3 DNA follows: TGCAGTGCCCTCCGGGGGGCTAGGAGCGAGCAGTACTTC. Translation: CSALRGARSEQYF.

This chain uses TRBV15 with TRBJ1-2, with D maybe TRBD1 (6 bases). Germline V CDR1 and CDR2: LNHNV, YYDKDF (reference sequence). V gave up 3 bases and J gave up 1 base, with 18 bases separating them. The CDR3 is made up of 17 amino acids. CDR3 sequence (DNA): TGTGCCACCAGCAGCTACCGGACAGATGGGTTTAACTATGGCTACACCTTC. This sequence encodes CATSSYRTDGFNYGYTF.

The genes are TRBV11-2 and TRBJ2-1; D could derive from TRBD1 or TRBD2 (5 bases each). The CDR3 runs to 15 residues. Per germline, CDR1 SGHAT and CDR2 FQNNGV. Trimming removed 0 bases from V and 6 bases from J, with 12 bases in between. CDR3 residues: CASSLDSGPGNEQFF. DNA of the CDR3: TGTGCCAGCAGCTTAGATTCGGGGCCGGGCAATGAGCAGTTCTTC.

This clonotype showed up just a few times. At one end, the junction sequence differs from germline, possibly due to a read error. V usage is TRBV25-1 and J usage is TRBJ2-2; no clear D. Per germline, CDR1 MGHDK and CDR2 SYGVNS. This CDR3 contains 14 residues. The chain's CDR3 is CASSESPSAEELFF. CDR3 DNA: TGTGCCAGCAGTGAATCCCCCAGTGCCGAGGAGCTGTTCTTT. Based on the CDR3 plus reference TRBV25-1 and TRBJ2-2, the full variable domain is EADIYQTPRYLVIGTGKKITLECSQTMGHDKMYWYQQDPGMELHLIHYSYGVNSTEKGDLSSESTVSRIRTEHFPLTLESARPSHTSQYLCASSESPSAEELFFGEGSRLTVL.

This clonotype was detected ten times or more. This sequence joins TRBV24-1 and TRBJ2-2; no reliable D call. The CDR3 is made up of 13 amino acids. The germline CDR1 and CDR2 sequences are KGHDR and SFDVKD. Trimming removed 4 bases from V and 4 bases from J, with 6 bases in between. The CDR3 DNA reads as TGTGCCACCAGTGAGGCCCGCACCGGGGAGCTGTTTTTT. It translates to CATSEARTGELFF.

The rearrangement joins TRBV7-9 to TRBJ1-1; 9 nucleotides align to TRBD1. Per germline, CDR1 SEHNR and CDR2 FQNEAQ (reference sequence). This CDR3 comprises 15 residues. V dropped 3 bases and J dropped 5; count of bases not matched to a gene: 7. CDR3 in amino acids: CASSLQQGAVTEAFF. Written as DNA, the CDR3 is TGTGCCAGCAGCTTGCAACAGGGGGCGGTGACTGAAGCTTTCTTT.

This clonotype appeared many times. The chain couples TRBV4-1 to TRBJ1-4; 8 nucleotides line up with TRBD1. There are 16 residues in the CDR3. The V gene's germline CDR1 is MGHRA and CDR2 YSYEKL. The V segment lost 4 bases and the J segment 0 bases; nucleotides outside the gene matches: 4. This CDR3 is CASSPPTGATNEKLFF. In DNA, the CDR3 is TGCGCCAGCAGCCCCCCGACAGGGGCAACTAATGAAAAACTGTTTTTT.

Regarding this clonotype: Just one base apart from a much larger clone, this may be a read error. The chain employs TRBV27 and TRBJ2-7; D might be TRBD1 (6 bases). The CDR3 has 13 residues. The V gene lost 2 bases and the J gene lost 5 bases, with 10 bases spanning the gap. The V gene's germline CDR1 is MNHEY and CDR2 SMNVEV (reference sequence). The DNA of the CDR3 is TGTGCCAGCAGTTTAAACAGGGTCAACGAGCAGTACTTC. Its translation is CASSLNRVNEQYF.

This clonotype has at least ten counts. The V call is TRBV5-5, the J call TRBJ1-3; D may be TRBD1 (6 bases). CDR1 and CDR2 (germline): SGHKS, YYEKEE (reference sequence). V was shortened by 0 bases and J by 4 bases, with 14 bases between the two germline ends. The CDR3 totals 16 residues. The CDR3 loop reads CASSLGSRGSGNTIYF. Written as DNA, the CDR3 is TGTGCCAGCAGCTTGGGGTCCAGGGGCTCCGGAAACACCATATATTTT.

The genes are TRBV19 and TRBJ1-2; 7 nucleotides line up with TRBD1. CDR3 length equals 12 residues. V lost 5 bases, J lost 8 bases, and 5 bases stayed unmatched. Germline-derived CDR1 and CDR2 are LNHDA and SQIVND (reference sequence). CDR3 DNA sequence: TGTGCCAGTAGTCAGCCGGGACAGGGCTACACCTTC. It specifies CASSQPGQGYTF.

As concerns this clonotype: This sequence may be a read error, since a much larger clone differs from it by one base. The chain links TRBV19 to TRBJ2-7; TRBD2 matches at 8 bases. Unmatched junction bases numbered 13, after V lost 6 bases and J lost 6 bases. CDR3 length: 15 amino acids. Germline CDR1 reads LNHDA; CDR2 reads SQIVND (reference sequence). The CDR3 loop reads CASSPGPAGVGEQYF. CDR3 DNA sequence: TGTGCCAGTAGCCCGGGACCAGCGGGAGTGGGCGAGCAGTACTTC.

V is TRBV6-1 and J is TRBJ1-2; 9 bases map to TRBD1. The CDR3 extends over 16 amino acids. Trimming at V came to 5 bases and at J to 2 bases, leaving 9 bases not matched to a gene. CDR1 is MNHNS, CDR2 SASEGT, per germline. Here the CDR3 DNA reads TGTGCCAGCAGTCAACAGGGGGCCCCTCCGAACTATGGCTACACCTTC. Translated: CASSQQGAPPNYGYTF.

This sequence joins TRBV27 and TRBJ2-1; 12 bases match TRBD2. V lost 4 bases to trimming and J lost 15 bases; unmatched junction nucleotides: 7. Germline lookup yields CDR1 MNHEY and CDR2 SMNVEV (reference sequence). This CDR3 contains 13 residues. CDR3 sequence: CASSWGASGRVFF. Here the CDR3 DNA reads TGTGCCAGCAGTTGGGGCGCTAGCGGGAGGGTGTTCTTC.

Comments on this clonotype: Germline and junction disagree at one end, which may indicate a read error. CDR3 sequence: CASSHSGRTGADSPLHF. The CDR3 bases are TGTGCCAGCAGTCACTCGGGCCGGACAGGAGCGGATTCACCCCTCCACTTT. The rearrangement joins TRBV6-5 to TRBJ1-6; 7 bases line up with TRBD1. Germline V gives CDR1 MNHEY, CDR2 SVGAGI. The CDR3 totals 17 residues.

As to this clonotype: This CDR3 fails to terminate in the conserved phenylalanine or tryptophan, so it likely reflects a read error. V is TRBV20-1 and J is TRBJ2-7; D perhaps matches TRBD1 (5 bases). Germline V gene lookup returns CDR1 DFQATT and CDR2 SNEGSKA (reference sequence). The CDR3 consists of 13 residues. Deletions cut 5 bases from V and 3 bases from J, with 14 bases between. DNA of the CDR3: TGCAGTGCTCAAGGGGCGCAGGGCTACGAGCAGTACTCC. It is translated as CSAQGAQGYEQYS.